This T cell receptor (beta chain) emerged from a study of shared clonotypes between healthy human individuals. Across the study: The cohort comprised a couple of women and a few men. Their ages spanned 18 to 49 years.

V was trimmed by 6 bases and J by 0 bases, leaving 14 bases between them. The germline CDR1 and CDR2 sequences are LNHDA and SQIVND (reference sequence). The CDR3 runs 16 residues. Study-level findings and limits: Across several donors, naive CD4 shared 5% to 5.5%, naive CD8 more than 3%, memory CD4 about 2.5%, memory CD8 0.4% to 0.5%.

Once extracted for a subset, genomic DNA was divided evenly among several immunoSEQ plates. Using immunoSEQ multiplex PCR, the repertoire was profiled, and TCRdb retains in-frame clones only, with some absent. Among some 630,000 clones listed, 55% to 75% were seen once. Donors had no recently reported acute infections or vaccinations and were HIV-negative. As for this clone: Its antigen is unidentified.

V usage is TRBV19 and J usage is TRBJ1-4; possible D gene TRBD1, 5 bases. Sequencing was performed on memory CD4+ T cells sorted from blood. Subset defined: CD45RA-negative fraction. This TCR derives from a young woman in good health. The CDR3 coding sequence is TGTGCCAGTAGATGGGGACCAATCTCAACTAATGAAAAACTGTTTTTT. Protein product: CASRWGPISTNEKLFF.